This TCR beta chain is drawn from a study of T cell responses to AZD1222 COVID-19 vaccine (dated by TCRdb to the early 2020s). Looking at the study overall: A total of over 230 trial participants underwent TCR sequencing, of whom around 200 received two doses of AZD1222 and around 26 received two doses of the MenACWY control vaccine. Trial participants were enrolled into age subgroups of 18-55, 56-69 and 70-plus years, which contained around 140, 26 and 57 TCR-sequenced participants, respectively. Study-wide conclusions, independent of this receptor: A significant rise in spike-specific TCR breadth and depth was observed after two AZD1222 doses relative to day 0 and relative to MenACWY recipients. CD4 TCRs associated with the vaccine covered the entire spike protein, and the dominant responses were in regions 160-218 and 743-854. Reportedly, close to half of the unique spike-specific TCRs recognized epitopes lying outside the regions that are mutated in the B.1.351 and B.1.1.7 variants. The 56-69-year group was small, and its depth increase did not reach significance, likely because of low power. No day 14 peak-response samples were available, so repertoires were characterized only after the peak T cell response. Conclusions about previously exposed vaccinees were limited because only six or seven AZD1222 recipients were SARS-CoV-2 seropositive at baseline. Most participants were white British and females outnumbered males, and the authors suggested that clonal diversity may have been underestimated.

Comments on this clone: Its antigen target is currently unknown. Nothing much larger sits one base from this clone, and base qualities are not available.

Including the terminal cysteine and phenylalanine, the CDR3 comprises 16 residues. Only the CDR3 DNA is retained, 48 bases long and in frame from the first base. Via the germline V gene, CDR1 is SNHLY and CDR2 FYNNEI. V and J lose 3 bases and 1 base, and a span of 16 bases separates them. The CDR3 regions of human TCRbeta chains were subjected to immunosequencing. Concerning the study's data processing: TCRs in the repertoires were matched against a reference library of SARS-CoV-2-specific TCRs that had been generated with the MIRA antigen-specificity platform. Breadth meant the fraction of unique TCRs that were SARS-CoV-2-associated, whereas depth meant the fraction of total T cells that were SARS-CoV-2-associated. Using the MIRA data, every spike-specific TCR was mapped to the spike region that the TCR reacted to and assigned to either a CD4 or a CD8 class. Log10-transformed breadth and depth values were compared by one-way ANOVA with Sidak's multiple comparisons tests. TCRdb re-hosts the immuneACCESS table, in-frame sequences only. Its copies lack some clones; in the studies checked, an unresolved V gene accounts for under half of them, and the cause for the rest is not known. V and J calls and clone size are given by that table; D and trimming were obtained from the DNA. The sample table contains roughly 100,000 clones; only one count was recorded for 86% of them. The biggest ten clones account for 2.5% to 3.5% of the sample.

The sample's time point label, decoded: about 28 days (+/-7) after the second vaccine dose. The treatment or condition label, as the study defines it: meningococcal conjugate vaccine given as trial control. Vaccinee samples came from UK trials COV001 and COV002, including a single-blind randomized controlled phase 2/3 trial of AZD1222 (ChAdOx1 nCoV-19) in healthy adults. For TCRbeta chain sequencing, PBMC samples were collected from trial participants at day 0 and at day 28 after the second dose. The rearrangement combines TRBV2 with TRBJ2-7, and perhaps TRBD2 as D gene, on 6 matching bases. The source material was peripheral blood, sampled 28 days after the second dose of the MenACWY control vaccine. The receptor comes from an adult who received the MenACWY meningococcal vaccine as a control. The CDR3 in this case is CASSDPLARTSYEQYF. The DNA is as follows: TGTGCCAGCAGTGACCCACTAGCAAGAACGTCCTACGAGCAGTACTTC.